This T cell receptor beta chain derives from a study of T-cell memory formation after mild COVID-19. General study results and limits: CM and EM subsets held most contracting CD4+ clones; EMRA held CD8+ ones. Pre-infection memory contained some responding clones, which suggested that cross-reactive memory had joined.

Only a few counts were recorded for this clonotype. The antigen remains unidentified. 5'RACE with constant-segment primers built TCRalpha and TCRbeta cDNA libraries with UMIs. One entry per CDR3 protein results from TCRdb running MiXCR on the 5' RACE reads. The data hold hundreds of thousands of distinct CDR3 sequences, with roughly 18% observed a single time. This TCR was sampled from an adult woman who had mild COVID-19 (a few samples of this study predate the infection). Cell type and time point are not known. Sequenced sample: PBMCs or a T cell subset sorted from them (not recorded which).

Written as DNA, the CDR3 is TGTGCCAGCAGTGAAGAGGGTCCGGGACTAGCGGAGGAGAGCTCCTACAATGAGCAGTTCTTC. Encoded protein: CASSEEGPGLAEESSYNEQFF. This rearrangement joins TRBV25-1 to TRBJ2-1; 11 bases are a match to TRBD2. The CDR3 consists of 21 residues. From germline, CDR1 is MGHDK and CDR2 SYGVNS. Trimming took 2 bases from V and 0 from J; bases not matched to a gene: 15.